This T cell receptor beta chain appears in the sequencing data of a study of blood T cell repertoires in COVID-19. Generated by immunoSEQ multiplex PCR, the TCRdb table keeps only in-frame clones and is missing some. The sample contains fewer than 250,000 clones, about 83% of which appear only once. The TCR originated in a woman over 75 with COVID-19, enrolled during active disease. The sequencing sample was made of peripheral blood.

CDR3 in amino acids: CASSLEGVTDTQYF. The CDR3 DNA is TGTGCCAGCAGCTTAGAAGGGGTAACGGATACGCAGTATTTT. J is TRBJ2-3 and V is TRBV11-3; D possibly corresponds to TRBD1 (5 bases). Trimming cost V 0 bases and J 6 bases, with 10 bases left between them. The CDR3 runs to 14 residues. Germline V CDR1 and CDR2: SGHNT, YENEEA. The full variable domain, completed using reference TRBV11-3 and TRBJ2-3, is EAGVVQSPRYKIIEKKQPVAFWCNPISGHNTLYWYLQNLGQGPELLIRYENEEAVDDSQLPKDRFSAERLKGVDSTLKIQPAELGDSAVYLCASSLEGVTDTQYFGPGTRLTVL.